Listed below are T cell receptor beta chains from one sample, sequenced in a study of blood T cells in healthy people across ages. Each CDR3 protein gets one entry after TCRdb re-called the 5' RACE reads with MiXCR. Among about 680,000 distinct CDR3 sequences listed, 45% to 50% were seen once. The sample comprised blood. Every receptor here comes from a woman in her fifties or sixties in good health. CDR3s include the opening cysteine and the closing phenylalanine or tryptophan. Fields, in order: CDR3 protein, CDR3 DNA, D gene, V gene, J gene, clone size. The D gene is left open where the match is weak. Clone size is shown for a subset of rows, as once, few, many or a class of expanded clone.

CASSLGTGPSREQYF	TGTGCCAGCAGCTTAGGGACAGGGCCATCTCGCGAGCAGTACTTC	TRBD1	TRBV4-2	TRBJ2-7	-
CSAPIGLQRSSGANVLTF	TGCAGTGCCCCGATTGGACTTCAACGAAGCTCTGGGGCCAACGTCCTGACTTTC	-	TRBV20-1	TRBJ2-6	few
CAGSLSGYYGYTF	TGTGCCGGCAGTTTATCGGGGTACTATGGCTACACCTTC	-	TRBV27	TRBJ1-2	-
CATSWGLSYEQYF	TGTGCCACCAGCTGGGGACTTTCCTACGAGCAGTACTTC	-	TRBV15	TRBJ2-7	-
CASSASGEDTQYF	TGTGCCAGCAGTGCGTCGGGGGAAGATACGCAGTATTTT	-	TRBV12-3/TRBV12-4	TRBJ2-3	-
CASSFTSGSYNEQFF	TGTGCCAGCAGCTTTACTAGCGGGAGTTACAATGAGCAGTTCTTC	TRBD2	TRBV11-2	TRBJ2-1	many
CASSGSSNNEQFF	TGTGCCAGCAGCGGGTCCTCGAACAATGAGCAGTTCTTC	-	TRBV11-1	TRBJ2-1	few
CASSSKDLNEQFF	TGCGCCAGCAGCTCCAAGGACCTTAATGAGCAGTTCTTC	-	TRBV5-1	TRBJ2-1	once
CASSLFRGQINEKLFF	TGTGCCAGCAGCTTATTCCGGGGGCAGATTAATGAAAAACTGTTTTTT	-	TRBV7-2	TRBJ1-4	-
CASSYSREGTQYF	TGTGCCAGCAGTTACTCGAGGGAGGGTACGCAGTATTTT	TRBD2	TRBV6-2/TRBV6-3	TRBJ2-3	-
CASSVLQGEMNTEAFF	TGTGCCAGCAGCGTTCTACAGGGGGAAATGAACACTGAAGCTTTCTTT	TRBD1	TRBV13	TRBJ1-1	-
CSVETGGSNQPQHF	TGCAGCGTTGAGACAGGCGGGAGCAATCAGCCCCAGCATTTT	-	TRBV29-1	TRBJ1-5	-
CSARDLVTYEQYF	TGCAGTGCAAGGGACCTAGTAACCTACGAGCAGTACTTC	-	TRBV20-1	TRBJ2-7	-
CASSFKTDQYF	TGTGCCAGCAGCTTCAAGACGGATCAGTACTTC	-	TRBV5-6	TRBJ2-4	-